Listed below are T cell receptor beta chains from one sample, sequenced in a study of control samples from healthy donors and cancer patients. Clones were sequenced by immunoSEQ multiplex PCR, and TCRdb holds only the in-frame ones, with some missing. The profile covers approximately 130,000 clones, with around 90% appearing a single time and approximately 9% taken by the ten largest. Input material: blood. These receptors all come from a man aged 35 to 55 in good health. The CDR3 runs from the conserved cysteine through the conserved F or W. A D gene is named only where the DNA matches it firmly. Clone size, where shown, is once, few, many, or a class for clones that have expanded.

j_call d_call v_call clone_size cdr3_aa cdr3_nt
TRBJ2-5 . TRBV3-1/TRBV3-2 . CASSQDRETQYF TGTGCCAGCAGCCAAGACAGAGAGACCCAGTACTTC
TRBJ2-2 TRBD1 TRBV2 . CASSDQGAGGELFF TGTGCCAGCAGTGACCAGGGGGCGGGCGGGGAGCTGTTTTTT
TRBJ2-2 . TRBV9 . CASSALTGVGTGELFF TGTGCCAGCAGCGCGTTAACAGGTGTGGGGACCGGGGAGCTGTTTTTT
TRBJ2-1 . TRBV7-8 . CASSSMRGHNEQFF TGTGCCAGCAGCTCAATGCGGGGGCACAATGAGCAGTTCTTC
TRBJ1-4 TRBD1 TRBV27 . CASGLTGQRANEKLFF TGTGCCAGCGGATTGACAGGGCAAAGAGCTAATGAAAAACTGTTTTTT
TRBJ1-2 TRBD1 TRBV24-1 few CATSDYRQGDYGYTF TGTGCCACCAGTGATTATCGGCAGGGGGACTATGGCTACACCTTC
TRBJ2-5 . TRBV9 . CASSPASVQETQYF TGTGCCAGCAGCCCCGCGTCGGTTCAAGAGACCCAGTACTTC
TRBJ2-2 TRBD2 TRBV3-1/TRBV3-2 many CASSPGLVEPGELFF TGTGCCAGCAGCCCTGGACTAGTAGAACCCGGGGAGCTGTTTTTT
TRBJ2-7 . TRBV6-6 . CASSPSSSYEQYF TGTGCCAGCAGCCCAAGCAGTTCCTACGAGCAGTACTTC
TRBJ2-5 . TRBV5-1 . CASSLLPIGGTTETQYF TGCGCCAGCAGCTTGCTCCCCATTGGGGGAACTACAGAGACCCAGTACTTC
TRBJ1-2 TRBD1 TRBV25-1 . CASSESRDRVVYGYTF TGTGCCAGCAGTGAATCTCGGGACAGGGTAGTATATGGCTACACCTTC
TRBJ1-3 . TRBV20-1 . CSASQQATRGNTIYF TGCAGTGCTAGTCAACAGGCAACGAGAGGAAACACCATATATTTT
TRBJ1-1 TRBD1 TRBV7-8 . CASSGQVTEAFF TGTGCCAGCAGCGGACAGGTTACTGAAGCTTTCTTT
TRBJ2-3 TRBD2 TRBV28 . CASSPSSGMKDTQYF TGTGCCAGCAGTCCGTCTAGCGGGATGAAAGATACGCAGTATTTT
TRBJ1-5 . TRBV10-2 . CASTGAGGYQPQHF TGCGCCAGTACGGGGGCCGGGGGATATCAGCCCCAGCATTTT
TRBJ2-5 TRBD2 TRBV6-5 . CASSYSGTGGETQYF TGTGCCAGCAGTTACTCAGGCACGGGGGGGGAGACCCAGTACTTC
TRBJ1-4 TRBD1 TRBV7-9 once CASSLNTGGGEKLFF TGTGCCAGCAGCTTAAATACAGGGGGCGGAGAAAAACTGTTTTTT
TRBJ1-3 . TRBV2 . CASSDRSAGSGNTIYF TGTGCCAGCAGTGACAGGTCGGCAGGGTCTGGAAACACCATATATTTT
TRBJ1-1 . TRBV11-3 . CASSSPLPLEAFF TGTGCCAGCAGCTCCCCCCTGCCCCTTGAAGCTTTCTTT
TRBJ2-5 . TRBV7-8 . CASSSIRVGLQPGWETQYF TGTGCCAGCAGCTCGATCCGAGTGGGACTGCAACCCGGATGGGAGACCCAGTACTTC
TRBJ2-3 . TRBV7-8 . CASSYLASTDTQYF TGTGCCAGCAGCTATCTAGCCAGCACAGATACGCAGTATTTT
TRBJ2-3 . TRBV7-2 . CASTPTFSDTQYF TGTGCCAGCACCCCGACATTTTCAGATACGCAGTATTTT
TRBJ2-7 TRBD1 TRBV7-8 . CASSLGQASEQYF TGTGCCAGCAGCTTGGGACAGGCCAGCGAGCAGTACTTC
TRBJ1-3 . TRBV6-5 many CASSSDRTPGNTIYF TGTGCCAGCAGCTCCGACAGGACTCCTGGAAACACCATATATTTT
TRBJ1-2 TRBD1 TRBV5-5 . CASSFGQGGGYTF TGTGCCAGCAGCTTCGGACAGGGGGGTGGCTACACCTTC
TRBJ2-1 . TRBV4-3 . CASSPSDLFGGEQFF TGCGCCAGCAGCCCTTCGGACCTCTTCGGGGGTGAGCAGTTCTTC
TRBJ1-5 . TRBV12-3/TRBV12-4 . CASRPQSNQPQHF TGTGCCAGCAGACCACAAAGCAATCAGCCCCAGCATTTT
TRBJ2-7 . TRBV7-2 once CASSSETDSYEQYF TGTGCCAGCAGCTCGGAGACTGACTCCTACGAGCAGTACTTC
TRBJ1-5 TRBD1 TRBV18 . CASSLGQGLVPQHF TGTGCCAGCTCACTAGGACAGGGGCTGGTTCCCCAGCATTTT
TRBJ1-3 . TRBV6-5 . CASRGDGGNTIYF TGTGCCAGCAGGGGAGATGGTGGAAACACCATATATTTT
TRBJ1-3 . TRBV7-8 few CASSSPGSSGNTIYF TGTGCCAGCAGCTCCCCAGGGAGCTCTGGAAACACCATATATTTT
TRBJ1-4 TRBD1 TRBV30 few CAFKTGAKGEKLFF TGTGCCTTTAAGACAGGGGCGAAAGGAGAAAAACTGTTTTTT
TRBJ2-4 TRBD2 TRBV5-4 . CASSSGGVDKNIQYF TGTGCCAGCAGCAGCGGGGGGGTAGACAAAAACATTCAGTACTTC
TRBJ2-7 TRBD2 TRBV7-2 . CASSLQGLAGFSYEQYF TGTGCCAGCAGCTTACAAGGCCTAGCGGGGTTCTCCTACGAGCAGTACTTC
TRBJ2-7 . TRBV21-1 . CASRWTGAQRYEQYF TGTGCCAGCAGGTGGACAGGAGCTCAACGCTACGAGCAGTACTTC
TRBJ1-3 TRBD1 TRBV7-9 . CASGTLDRGPKNTIYF TGTGCCAGCGGCACCTTGGACAGGGGGCCTAAAAACACCATATATTTT
TRBJ2-7 TRBD1 TRBV19 . CASSPGTGYEQYF TGTGCCAGTAGCCCCGGGACAGGGTACGAGCAGTACTTC
TRBJ2-1 TRBD1 TRBV15 . CATSESGTGSREQFF TGTGCCACCAGCGAGAGCGGGACAGGGTCGCGGGAGCAGTTCTTC
TRBJ1-2 . TRBV5-1 . CASSLGAGRETYGYTF TGCGCCAGCAGCTTGGGGGCAGGGAGGGAGACCTATGGCTACACCTTC
TRBJ1-4 . TRBV7-8 . CASSLGLTGNYEKLFF TGTGCCAGCAGCTTAGGGCTGACCGGGAATTATGAAAAACTGTTTTTT
TRBJ2-5 . TRBV5-5 . CASSYSPQGQETQYF TGTGCCAGCAGTTATAGCCCCCAGGGTCAAGAGACCCAGTACTTC
TRBJ2-1 . TRBV6-4 . CASSFRLEGSYNEQFF TGTGCCAGCAGTTTTCGACTAGAGGGATCCTACAATGAGCAGTTCTTC
TRBJ1-6 . TRBV5-5 once CASSEWFSPLHF TGTGCCAGCAGCGAATGGTTTTCCCCCCTCCACTTT
TRBJ1-1 . TRBV10-2 . CASSDRGGAEAFF TGCGCCAGCAGTGACAGGGGTGGGGCTGAAGCTTTCTTT
TRBJ2-3 TRBD2 TRBV5-4 . CASSPSSGTLTDTQYF TGTGCCAGCAGCCCGTCTAGCGGGACCTTAACAGATACGCAGTATTTT
TRBJ1-1 TRBD1 TRBV2 . CASSERQGQSEAFF TGTGCCAGCAGTGAAAGACAGGGCCAGAGTGAAGCTTTCTTT
TRBJ2-3 TRBD1 TRBV7-6 . CASSLSGGRGDTQYF TGTGCCAGCAGCTTAAGTGGGGGCAGGGGGGATACGCAGTATTTT
TRBJ2-5 . TRBV5-1 . CASSLGLGGETQYF TGCGCCAGCAGCTTAGGGCTGGGGGGCGAGACCCAGTACTTC
TRBJ2-3 TRBD2 TRBV5-4 . CASSLGGGRGTDTQYF TGTGCCAGCAGCTTGGGCGGGGGAAGAGGTACAGATACGCAGTATTTT
TRBJ2-7 . TRBV6-5 . CASTHPRAGDYEQYF TGTGCCAGCACCCACCCCCGGGCAGGGGACTACGAGCAGTACTTC
TRBJ2-5 . TRBV4-3 . CASSQDRAETQYF TGCGCCAGCAGCCAAGACAGGGCGGAGACCCAGTACTTC
TRBJ1-1 . TRBV4-1 few CASSLGSEAFF TGCGCCAGCAGCCTAGGGTCGGAAGCTTTCTTT
TRBJ1-2 . TRBV7-9 once CASNDLRAAYGYTF TGTGCCAGCAACGATCTCCGGGCGGCCTATGGCTACACCTTC
TRBJ2-3 . TRBV9 . CASSPGVSSSTDTQYF TGTGCCAGCAGCCCAGGAGTTTCTTCTAGCACAGATACGCAGTATTTT
TRBJ2-1 . TRBV11-2 . CASSPGAGTHNEQFF TGTGCCAGCAGCCCTGGTGCGGGGACACACAATGAGCAGTTCTTC